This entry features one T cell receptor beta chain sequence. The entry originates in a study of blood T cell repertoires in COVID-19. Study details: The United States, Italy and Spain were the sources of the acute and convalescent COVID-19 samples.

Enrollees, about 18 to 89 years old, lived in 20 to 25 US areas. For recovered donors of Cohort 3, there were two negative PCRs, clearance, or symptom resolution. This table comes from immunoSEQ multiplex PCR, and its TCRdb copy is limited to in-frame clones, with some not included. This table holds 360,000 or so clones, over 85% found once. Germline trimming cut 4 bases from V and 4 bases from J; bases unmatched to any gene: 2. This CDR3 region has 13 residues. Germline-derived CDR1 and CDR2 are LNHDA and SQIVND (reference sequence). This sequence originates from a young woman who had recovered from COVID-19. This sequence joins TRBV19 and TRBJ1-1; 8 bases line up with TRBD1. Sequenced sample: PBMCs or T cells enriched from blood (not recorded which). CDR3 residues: CASSTGQGTEAFF. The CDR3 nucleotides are TGTGCCAGTAGTACCGGACAGGGCACTGAAGCTTTCTTT.